Below are 5 T cell receptor beta chains sequenced from a single sample in a study of tumor-infiltrating lymphocytes in primary liver carcinoma (dated by TCRdb to 2015 to 2018). Without any cell sorting, total RNA and DNA were co-extracted from about 20-30 mg of bulk tissue using the AllPrep DNA/RNA mini kit. The sequencer listed for this sample is Illumina HiSeq 2500. Using a constant-region primer and ProtoScript II reverse transcriptase, TCRbeta-specific cDNA was reverse-transcribed from approximately 500 ng total RNA. TCRbeta libraries were built with three nested multiplex PCR rounds, a slightly modified ARM-PCR procedure. Multiplex TRBV1-TRBV30 forward primers and a Cbeta reverse primer were used in the first two PCR rounds, each of which was run for around 10 cycles. TCRdb handled the public reads itself, with Q25 trimming in fastp and clone calling in MiXCR, and kept productive beta chains. All rows with the same CDR3 protein become a single entry with the most common DNA and genes. The table for this sample lists roughly 40,000 distinct CDR3 sequences; roughly 74% of them were counted only once. In total, the top ten clones hold around 40% of the sample.

Material for sequencing was tumor-adjacent normal liver tissue. These receptors all stem from a woman in her 30s with primary liver carcinoma and hepatitis B virus infection.

As concerns this clonotype: One end of the junction is discordant with germline, which a read error may explain. The chain recombines TRBV4-2 with TRBJ2-7; 11 nucleotides match TRBD1. The CDR3 is made up of 16 amino acids. Germline CDR1 is LGHNA and CDR2 is YNFKEQ. CDR3 sequence (DNA): TGTGCCTGCAGTCAAGATTCGGGACAGGGGGGGGACGGGCAGTACTTC. Protein: CACSQDSGQGGDGQYF.

With regard to this clonotype: A much larger clone differs by one base, so this may be a read error. The CDR3 DNA follows: TGTGCCCGCAGTGTCGCAGGCCCTATGAACACTGAAGCTTTCTTT. This translates into CARSVAGPMNTEAFF. The chain employs TRBV28 and TRBJ1-1; D not resolved. Looked up from germline, CDR1 is MDHEN and CDR2 is SYDVKM. CDR3 size: 15 residues.

The V gene is TRBV12-3 or TRBV12-4, the J gene TRBJ2-5; no definite D call. Deletions cut 8 bases from V and 6 bases from J, with 16 bases between. This CDR3 is 13 amino acids long. The CDR3 protein is CASGFGIWQTQYF. The CDR3 nucleotides are TGTGCCAGCGGCTTTGGTATATGGCAGACCCAGTACTTC.

To note about this clonotype: This could be a read error, since a much larger clone is one nucleotide away. This chain links TRBV4-1 with TRBJ1-2; D remains ambiguous. The CDR3 runs 12 residues. Germline loops: CDR1 MGHRA, CDR2 YSYEKL. V dropped 1 base and J dropped 7 bases, with 7 bases sitting between them. The CDR3: CASSQAGSGYTF. In nucleotides, the CDR3 is TGCGCCAGCAGCCAAGCGGGTAGTGGCTACACCTTC.

Of note for this clonotype: One base away lies a much larger clone, so this may be a sequencing read error. The chain carries TRBV7-9 and TRBJ2-7; D is ambiguous. The CDR3 has 12 amino acids. Germline CDR1 is SEHNR and CDR2 is FQNEAQ (reference sequence). The CDR3 loop reads CVSSFRPAEQYF. CDR3 DNA sequence: TGTGTCAGCAGCTTTAGGCCCGCCGAGCAGTACTTC.